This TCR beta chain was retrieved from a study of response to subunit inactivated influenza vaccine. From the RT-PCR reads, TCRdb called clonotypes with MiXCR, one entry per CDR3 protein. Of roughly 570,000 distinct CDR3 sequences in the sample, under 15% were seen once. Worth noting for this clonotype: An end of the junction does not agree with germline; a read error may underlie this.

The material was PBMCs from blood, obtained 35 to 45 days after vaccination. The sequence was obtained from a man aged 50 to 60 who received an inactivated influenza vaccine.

The CDR3 region has the DNA TGCAGCGTTCCCCCTAGCGGTCTCTCCTACAATGAGCTGTTCTTC. Protein sequence: CSVPPSGLSYNELFF. The gene calls are TRBV29-1 and TRBJ2-1; 7 bases line up with TRBD2. The CDR3 is made up of 15 amino acids. CDR1 and CDR2 (germline): SQVTM, ANQGSEA.